This is a list of T cell receptor beta chains from one sample in a study of T cells in Graves' hyperthyroidism and ophthalmopathy. Each CDR3 protein gets one entry after TCRdb re-called the multiplex PCR reads with MiXCR. This table holds hundreds of thousands of distinct CDR3 sequences, about 17% found once. The sequenced sample consisted of blood. These receptors were collected from a woman aged 18-35 years with Graves' ophthalmopathy. Both conserved end residues are part of each CDR3. The order of the fields is V gene, J gene, CDR3 protein.

v_gene: TRBV5-8; j_gene: TRBJ1-1; CDR3aa: CASSLDGITEAFF
v_gene: TRBV4-1; j_gene: TRBJ2-7; CDR3aa: CASSQDRAQGAYEQYF
v_gene: TRBV7-2; j_gene: TRBJ2-7; CDR3aa: CASRATGTSYEQYF
v_gene: TRBV4-3; j_gene: TRBJ2-1; CDR3aa: CASSQDGTGGPGEQFF
v_gene: TRBV7-2; j_gene: TRBJ1-1; CDR3aa: CASSLAPSRAFF
v_gene: TRBV19; j_gene: TRBJ2-7; CDR3aa: CASSIKGSYEQYF
v_gene: TRBV7-9; j_gene: TRBJ1-1; CDR3aa: CASSPHGRGNTEAFF
v_gene: TRBV7-2; j_gene: TRBJ2-2; CDR3aa: CASRILSGNTGELFF
v_gene: TRBV5-6; j_gene: TRBJ2-1; CDR3aa: CASSFTRGGVEQFF
v_gene: TRBV12-3/TRBV12-4; j_gene: TRBJ2-5; CDR3aa: CASSPGTGGLQETQYF
v_gene: TRBV7-8; j_gene: TRBJ2-1; CDR3aa: CASSLSLSREQFF
v_gene: TRBV28; j_gene: TRBJ1-5; CDR3aa: CASSSKIPTGVKQPQHF
v_gene: TRBV19; j_gene: TRBJ1-4; CDR3aa: CASRGTDEKLFF
v_gene: TRBV10-3; j_gene: TRBJ2-7; CDR3aa: CAISEIGDSTYEQYF
v_gene: TRBV6-1; j_gene: TRBJ2-1; CDR3aa: CASILGTSGANEQFF
v_gene: TRBV24-1; j_gene: TRBJ2-1; CDR3aa: CATSDLRGVEQFF
v_gene: TRBV28; j_gene: TRBJ2-7; CDR3aa: CASGRGYEQYF
v_gene: TRBV9; j_gene: TRBJ1-1; CDR3aa: CASSGGDVWTEAFF
v_gene: TRBV25-1; j_gene: TRBJ2-1; CDR3aa: CASSYTSEQFF
v_gene: TRBV11-2; j_gene: TRBJ2-1; CDR3aa: CASSSLTVNEQFF
v_gene: TRBV5-1; j_gene: TRBJ1-3; CDR3aa: CASSSGQGYVNTIYF
v_gene: TRBV12-3/TRBV12-4; j_gene: TRBJ1-3; CDR3aa: CASSFGGIRNTIYF
v_gene: TRBV3-1; j_gene: TRBJ1-5; CDR3aa: CASSQAPDQPQHF
v_gene: TRBV6-6; j_gene: TRBJ2-2; CDR3aa: CASSYRERTGELFF
v_gene: TRBV28; j_gene: TRBJ1-1; CDR3aa: CASSPTASTNTEAFF
v_gene: TRBV7-2; j_gene: TRBJ2-2; CDR3aa: CASSLATNTGELFF
v_gene: TRBV5-1; j_gene: TRBJ1-1; CDR3aa: CASSSKQGTEAFF
v_gene: TRBV28; j_gene: TRBJ1-4; CDR3aa: CASSYAGGPNEKLFF
v_gene: TRBV20-1; j_gene: TRBJ2-1; CDR3aa: CSARDRGHEFYNEQFF
v_gene: TRBV30; j_gene: TRBJ1-1; CDR3aa: CAWSSDLTLTRPGWGNTEAFF
v_gene: TRBV29-1; j_gene: TRBJ1-2; CDR3aa: CSVKQGSAYTF
v_gene: TRBV5-1; j_gene: TRBJ1-1; CDR3aa: CASSFEGSMNTEAFF
v_gene: TRBV5-6; j_gene: TRBJ2-5; CDR3aa: CASSLLQGRETQYF
v_gene: TRBV5-1; j_gene: TRBJ1-3; CDR3aa: CASSLDSGQFGNTIYF
v_gene: TRBV19; j_gene: TRBJ1-5; CDR3aa: CASSPNRVFSNQPQHF
v_gene: TRBV29-1; j_gene: TRBJ2-3; CDR3aa: CSVEGYRGLTDTQYF
v_gene: TRBV3-1; j_gene: TRBJ2-1; CDR3aa: CASSQGLAGVRDEQFF
v_gene: TRBV4-1; j_gene: TRBJ1-1; CDR3aa: CASSPGTAPMNTEAFF
v_gene: TRBV20-1; j_gene: TRBJ1-2; CDR3aa: CSARDRGAYGYTF
v_gene: TRBV29-1; j_gene: TRBJ2-7; CDR3aa: CSVCLIGTSGRYEQYF